This T cell receptor (beta chain) was identified in a study of cytomegalovirus exposure and HLA in healthy donors. Study-level points and caveats: Listed as cytomegalovirus-associated were 150 to 200 TCR beta chains. Reports indicated that the classifier achieved high specificity and sensitivity in diagnosing cytomegalovirus status. A few chains tied to CMV proved CMV antigen-specific in vitro.

The donors were in the roughly 130-subject validation cohort, distinct from the roughly 700-subject first cohort. The CDR3 runs 13 residues. The V gene's germline CDR1 is SSHAT and CDR2 FNYEAQ (reference sequence). Here immunoSEQ multiplex PCR was the method, and the copy in TCRdb shows in-frame clones only, minus some. The sample shows over 250,000 clones, 80% to 90% of them seen only once. Of note for this clone: The antigen is unknown. Germline and junction disagree at one end, which may indicate a read error.

The sequencing sample was made of PBMCs. This rearrangement joins TRBV7-7 to TRBJ2-7, with D maybe TRBD2 (5 bases). The clonotype was recovered from a woman aged 18-30 years in good health and CMV-seronegative. The CDR3 coding sequence is TGTGCTAGCAGCACTAGTGGGGTAGGCGAGCAGTACTTC. Protein: CASSTSGVGEQYF. Filled out from reference TRBV7-7 and TRBJ2-7, the complete variable domain reads GAGVSQSPRYKVTKRGQDVTLRCDPISSHATLYWYQQALGQGPEFLTYFNYEAQPDKSGLPSDRFSAERPEGSISTLTIQRTEQRDSAMYRCASSTSGVGEQYFGPGTRLTVT.